This T cell receptor (beta chain) was captured in a study of regulatory T cells in long-lasting Graves disease. The time point denotes: persistent/refractory GD, antithyroid drugs over 5 years with positive TRAb. PBMC-extracted RNA yielded the TCR library. The CDR3 spans 14 residues. CDR1 is SGHAT, CDR2 FQNNGV, per germline. V was pared by 4 bases and J by 6 bases, with 6 bases of the junction left unmatched. Both iRepertoire HTBI primers and Arm-PCR of CDR3 regions were used to build the TCR beta libraries. In the original analysis: Among the samples, around 60 TRBV and 14 TRBJ segments were identified. A single record per CDR3 protein comes from TCRdb applying MiXCR to the multiplex PCR reads. The V and J calls here are based on TCRdb, not the publication. The sample lists 300,000 or so distinct CDR3 sequences; roughly 21% were seen once. This clonotype was detected many times. Its antigen is currently unknown.

Regarding the study as a whole: Study of thyroid tissue was not done, with only peripheral blood studied. TRBV28, TRBJ1-2 and TRBJ2-5 emerged as the favored segments in persistent disease.

The chain employs TRBV11-2 and TRBJ1-1; 9 nucleotides match TRBD1. This clonotype originated in a female donor with Graves disease. The input for sequencing was peripheral blood mononuclear cells (PBMCs), taken when the disease was refractory, from a patient treated with antithyroid drugs. CDR3 sequence: CASSWDRVNAEAFF. The CDR3 DNA sequence: TGTGCCAGCAGCTGGGACAGGGTCAACGCTGAAGCTTTCTTT.